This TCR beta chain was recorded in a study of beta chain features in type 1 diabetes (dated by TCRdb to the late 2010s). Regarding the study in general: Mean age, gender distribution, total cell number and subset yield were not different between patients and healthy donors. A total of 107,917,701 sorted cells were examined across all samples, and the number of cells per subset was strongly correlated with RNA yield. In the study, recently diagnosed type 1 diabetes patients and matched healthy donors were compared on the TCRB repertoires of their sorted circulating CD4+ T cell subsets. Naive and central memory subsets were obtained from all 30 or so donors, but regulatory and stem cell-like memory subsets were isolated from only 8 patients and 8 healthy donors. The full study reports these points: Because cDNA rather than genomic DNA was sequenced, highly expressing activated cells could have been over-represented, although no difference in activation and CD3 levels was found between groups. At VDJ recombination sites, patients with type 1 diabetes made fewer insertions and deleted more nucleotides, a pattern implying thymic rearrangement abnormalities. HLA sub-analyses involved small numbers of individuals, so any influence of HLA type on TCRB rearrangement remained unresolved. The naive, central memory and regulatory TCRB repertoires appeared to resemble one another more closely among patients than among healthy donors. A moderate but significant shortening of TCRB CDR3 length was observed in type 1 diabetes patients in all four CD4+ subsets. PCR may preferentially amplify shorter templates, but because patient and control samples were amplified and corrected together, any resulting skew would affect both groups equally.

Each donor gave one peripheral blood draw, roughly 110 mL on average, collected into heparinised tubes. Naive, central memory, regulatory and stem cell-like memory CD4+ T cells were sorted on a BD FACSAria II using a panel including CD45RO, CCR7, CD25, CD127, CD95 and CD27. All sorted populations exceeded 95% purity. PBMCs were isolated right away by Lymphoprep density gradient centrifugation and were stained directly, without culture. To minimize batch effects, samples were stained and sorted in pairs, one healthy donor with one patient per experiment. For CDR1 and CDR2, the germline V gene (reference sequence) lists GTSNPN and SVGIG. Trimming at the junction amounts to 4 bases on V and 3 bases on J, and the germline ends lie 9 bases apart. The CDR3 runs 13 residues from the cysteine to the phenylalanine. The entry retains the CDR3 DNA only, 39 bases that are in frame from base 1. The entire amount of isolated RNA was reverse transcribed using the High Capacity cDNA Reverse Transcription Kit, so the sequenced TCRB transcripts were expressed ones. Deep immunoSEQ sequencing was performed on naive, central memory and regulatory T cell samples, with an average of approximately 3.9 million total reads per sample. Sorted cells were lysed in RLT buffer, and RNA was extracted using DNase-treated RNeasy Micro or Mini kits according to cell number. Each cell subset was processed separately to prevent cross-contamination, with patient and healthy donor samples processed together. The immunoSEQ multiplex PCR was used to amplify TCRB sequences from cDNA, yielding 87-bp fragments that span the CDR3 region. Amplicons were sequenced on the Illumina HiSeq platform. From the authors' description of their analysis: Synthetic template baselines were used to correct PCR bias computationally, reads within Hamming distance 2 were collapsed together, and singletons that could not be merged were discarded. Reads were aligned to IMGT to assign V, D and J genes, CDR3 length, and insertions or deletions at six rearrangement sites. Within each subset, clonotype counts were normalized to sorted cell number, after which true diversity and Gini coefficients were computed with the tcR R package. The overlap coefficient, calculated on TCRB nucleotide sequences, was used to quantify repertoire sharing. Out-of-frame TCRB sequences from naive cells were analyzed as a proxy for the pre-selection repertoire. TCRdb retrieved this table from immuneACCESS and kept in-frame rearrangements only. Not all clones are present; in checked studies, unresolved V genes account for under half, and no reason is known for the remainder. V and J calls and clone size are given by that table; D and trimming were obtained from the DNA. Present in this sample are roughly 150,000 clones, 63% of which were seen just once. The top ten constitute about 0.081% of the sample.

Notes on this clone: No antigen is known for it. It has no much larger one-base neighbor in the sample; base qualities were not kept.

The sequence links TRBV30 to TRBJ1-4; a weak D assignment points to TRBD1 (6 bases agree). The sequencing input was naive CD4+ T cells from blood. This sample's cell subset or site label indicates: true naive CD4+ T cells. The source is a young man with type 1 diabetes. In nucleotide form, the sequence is TGTGCCTGGACAGACAGGCCTAATGAAAAACTGTTTTTT. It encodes CAWTDRPNEKLFF.